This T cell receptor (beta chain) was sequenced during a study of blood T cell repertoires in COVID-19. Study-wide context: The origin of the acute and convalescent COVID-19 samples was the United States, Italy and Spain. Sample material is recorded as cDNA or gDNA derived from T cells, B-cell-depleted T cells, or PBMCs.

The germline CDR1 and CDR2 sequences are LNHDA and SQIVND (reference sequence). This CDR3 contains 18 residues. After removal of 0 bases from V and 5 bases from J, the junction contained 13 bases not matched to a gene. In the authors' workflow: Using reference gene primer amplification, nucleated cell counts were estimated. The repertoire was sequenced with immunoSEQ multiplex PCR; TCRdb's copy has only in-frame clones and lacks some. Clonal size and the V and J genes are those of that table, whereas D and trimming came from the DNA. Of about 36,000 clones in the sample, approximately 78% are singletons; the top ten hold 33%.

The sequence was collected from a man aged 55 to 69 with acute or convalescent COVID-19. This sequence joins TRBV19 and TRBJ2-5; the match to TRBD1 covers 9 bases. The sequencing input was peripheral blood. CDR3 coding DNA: TGTGCCAGTAGTATAGATCACCCCCGGACAGGGGCGTGGGAGACCCAGTACTTC. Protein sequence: CASSIDHPRTGAWETQYF.